Below, 14 T cell receptor beta chains from the same sample are listed, as sequenced in a study of blood T cell repertoires in COVID-19. TCRdb's copy holds only in-frame clones and misses some; the assay was immunoSEQ multiplex PCR. This table holds 100,000 or so clones, roughly 92% found once. Sequencing was done on a sample of peripheral blood. Receptors were obtained from a man aged 45-65 years with active COVID-19.

The J gene is TRBJ2-2, the V gene TRBV7-3, with 8 bases that match TRBD1. This CDR3 has 15 residues. J lost 2 bases, V lost 7 bases, and 6 bases had no gene match. Germline CDR1 reads SGHTA; CDR2 reads FQGTGA. CDR3 sequence reads: CASTTAGGNTGELFF. In DNA, the CDR3 is TGTGCCAGCACAACGGCAGGGGGCAACACCGGGGAGCTGTTTTTT.

The CDR3 loop is CASSLNQGNEQFF. The DNA of the CDR3 is TGCGCCAGCAGCTTGAATCAGGGGAATGAGCAGTTCTTC. This chain joins TRBV5-1 and TRBJ2-1; the D gene is possibly TRBD1 (6 bases). Trimming cost V 1 base and J 7 bases, with 9 bases left between them. This CDR3 comprises 13 residues. The germline gives CDR1 SGHRS, CDR2 YFSETQ.

This chain connects TRBV27 to TRBJ1-1; the D gene is possibly TRBD1 (6 bases). Germline CDR1 is MNHEY and CDR2 is SMNVEV (reference sequence). This CDR3 is 17 amino acids long. Trimming cost V 6 bases and J 0 bases, with 20 bases left between them. The CDR3: CASRPGTSPLLNTEAFF. CDR3 DNA: TGTGCCAGCAGGCCTGGGACATCTCCTCTTCTGAACACTGAAGCTTTCTTT.

This clone has a handful of counts. The rearrangement joins TRBV10-3 to TRBJ1-6, with TRBD1 matching 9 bases. CDR1 is ENHRY and CDR2 is SYGVKD in the germline V gene. The trim removed 3 bases at V and 10 bases at J, leaving 10 bases unmatched. This CDR3 is 16 amino acids long. CDR3 sequence reads: CAISEFPGQGESPLHF. The DNA for the CDR3 is TGTGCCATCAGTGAATTTCCGGGACAGGGAGAATCACCCCTCCACTTT.

The chain joins TRBV7-3 to TRBJ2-1; no clear D gene. This CDR3 spans 15 amino acids. Trimming removed 5 bases at V and 0 bases at J, with 11 bases between. The germline CDR1 and CDR2 sequences are SGHTA and FQGTGA. CDR3 nucleotide sequence: TGTGCCAGCAGCCTAAGCTTAGTCTCCTACAATGAGCAGTTCTTC. Translated: CASSLSLVSYNEQFF.

This rearrangement joins TRBV28 to TRBJ2-1; D may be TRBD2 (6 bases). V lost 3 bases to trimming and J lost 6 bases, with 12 bases between them. Germline V gene lookup returns CDR1 MDHEN and CDR2 SYDVKM. This CDR3 spans 14 amino acids. Written as DNA, the CDR3 is TGTGCCAGCAGTTTGGGGGGTAGCGGCAATGAGCAGTTCTTC. Translation gives CASSLGGSGNEQFF.

The chain couples TRBV29-1 to TRBJ2-5, with a possible D match to TRBD2 (6 bases). With 6 bases removed from V and 5 bases from J, the gap between germline ends came to 16 bases. CDR3 length: 13 amino acids. Germline lookup yields CDR1 SQVTM and CDR2 ANQGSEA. CDR3 sequence: CSVNQRGGETQYF. In nucleotides, the CDR3 is TGCAGCGTCAACCAACGGGGAGGTGAGACCCAGTACTTC.

V and J are TRBV4-1 and TRBJ2-7; D not certain. Trimming removed 1 base at V and 0 bases at J, with 7 bases between. This CDR3 region has 14 residues. The germline V gene has CDR1 MGHRA and CDR2 YSYEKL. CDR3 region: CASSQAVFSYEQYF. For the CDR3, the DNA is TGCGCCAGCAGCCAAGCTGTATTCTCCTACGAGCAGTACTTC.

V is TRBV7-6 and J is TRBJ2-7; D unclear. This CDR3 comprises 15 residues. Looked up from germline, CDR1 is SGHVS and CDR2 is FNYEAQ. The ends were cut back, 1 base at V and 4 bases at J, with 14 bases in the middle. CDR3 in amino acids: CASSLESGRSYEQYF. For the CDR3, the DNA is TGTGCCAGCAGCTTAGAGTCAGGTCGGTCGTACGAGCAGTACTTC.

This clone was seen a single time. An end of the junction does not agree with germline; a read error may underlie this. The V gene is TRBV7-7, the J gene TRBJ2-1; 11 bases are a match to TRBD2. CDR3 length equals 18 residues. CDR1 and CDR2 from the germline V gene are SSHAT and FNYEAQ (reference sequence). DNA for the CDR3: TGTGCTAGCAGCCTGGGACTAGCGGTCCCGAGCTCCTACAATGAGCAGTTCTTC. Amino acids: CASSLGLAVPSSYNEQFF. The full variable domain, with the rest looked up from reference TRBV7-7 and TRBJ2-1, is GAGVSQSPRYKVTKRGQDVTLRCDPISSHATLYWYQQALGQGPEFLTYFNYEAQPDKSGLPSDRFSAERPEGSISTLTIQRTEQRDSAMYRCASSLGLAVPSSYNEQFFGPGTRLTVL.

The chain uses TRBV11-2 and TRBJ1-2; maybe TRBD1 (5 bases). The germline V gene has CDR1 SGHAT and CDR2 FQNNGV. V lost 1 base and J lost 8, with 14 bases in between. This CDR3 is 14 amino acids long. CDR3 nucleotide sequence: TGTGCCAGCAGCTTAGGCAGGGCCATACCGGGCTACACCTTC. Translation: CASSLGRAIPGYTF.

CDR3 sequence: CASIPSANTGELFF. The CDR3 DNA sequence: TGTGCCAGCATCCCAAGCGCGAACACCGGGGAGCTGTTTTTT. The V call is TRBV6-5, the J call TRBJ2-2, with unresolved D. The CDR3 covers 14 residues. Germline values: CDR1 MNHEY, CDR2 SVGAGI. Trimming pared 7 bases from V and 0 bases from J, leaving 9 bases between.

The V call is TRBV6-5, the J call TRBJ2-3; 11 bases are a match to TRBD2. V shed 7 bases and J 1 base; nucleotides not matched to a gene: 4. Germline-derived CDR1 and CDR2 are MNHEY and SVGAGI. The CDR3 contains 15 residues. CDR3 region: CASTKGLAGTDTQYF. CDR3 nucleotides: TGTGCCAGCACCAAGGGACTAGCGGGCACAGATACGCAGTATTTT.

The chain carries TRBV5-1 and TRBJ2-2; D is uncertain. Trimming pared 1 base from V and 3 bases from J, leaving 16 bases between. Per germline, CDR1 SGHRS and CDR2 YFSETQ. The CDR3 loop spans 17 amino acids. The CDR3 here is CASSLSVLGTYTGELFF. The DNA of the CDR3 is TGCGCCAGCAGCTTGTCAGTTCTGGGCACCTACACCGGGGAGCTGTTTTTT.